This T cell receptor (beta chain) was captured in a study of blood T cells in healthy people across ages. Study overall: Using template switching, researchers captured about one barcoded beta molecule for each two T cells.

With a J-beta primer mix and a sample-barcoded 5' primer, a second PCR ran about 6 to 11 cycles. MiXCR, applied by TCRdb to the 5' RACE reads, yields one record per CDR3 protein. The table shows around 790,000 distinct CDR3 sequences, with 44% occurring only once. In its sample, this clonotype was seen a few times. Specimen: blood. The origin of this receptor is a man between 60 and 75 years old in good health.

CDR3 loop: CASRGRQGTSYGYTF. In nucleotides, the CDR3 is TGTGCCAGCAGGGGAAGACAGGGGACGAGCTATGGCTACACCTTC. The chain is built from TRBV12-3 or TRBV12-4 and TRBJ1-2; 8 bases agree with TRBD1. Unmatched junction bases numbered 10, after V lost 6 bases and J lost 4 bases. The CDR3 has 15 amino acids.